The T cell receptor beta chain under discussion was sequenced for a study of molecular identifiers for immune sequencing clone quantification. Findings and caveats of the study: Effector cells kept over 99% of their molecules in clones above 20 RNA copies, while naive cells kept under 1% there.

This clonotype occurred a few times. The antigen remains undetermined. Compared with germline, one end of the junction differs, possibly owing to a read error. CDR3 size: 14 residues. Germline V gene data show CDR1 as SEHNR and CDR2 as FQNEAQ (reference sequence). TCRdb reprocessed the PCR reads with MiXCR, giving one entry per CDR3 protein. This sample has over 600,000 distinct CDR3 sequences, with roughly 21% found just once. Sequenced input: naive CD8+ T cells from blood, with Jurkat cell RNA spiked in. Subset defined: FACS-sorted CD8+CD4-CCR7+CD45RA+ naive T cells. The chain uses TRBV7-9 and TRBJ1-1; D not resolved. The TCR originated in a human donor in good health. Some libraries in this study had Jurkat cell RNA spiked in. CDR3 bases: TGTGCCAGCAGCTTAGGAAACATGAACACTGAAGCTTCCTTT. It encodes CASSLGNMNTEASF.